The T cell receptor (beta chain) under discussion was sequenced for a study of PD-1 blockade in classical Hodgkin lymphoma. Study information: Patients were given intravenous nivolumab, 3 mg/kg, every 2 weeks. Points from the study as a whole: Before treatment, TCR diversity in newly diagnosed patients was reportedly lower than in healthy donors. Exclusion removed patients who began nivolumab under 1 year after ASCT. The authors have not defined what causes the repertoire differences, possibly disease activity or prior therapy.

This clone was counted once. The antigen is undetermined. There was relapse after autologous stem cell transplantation in every patient, and there was variation in brentuximab vedotin exposure. Libraries were prepared by immunoSEQ multiplex PCR; TCRdb keeps only in-frame clonotypes and omits some of them. The sample carries tens of thousands of clones, approximately 80% recorded once. This material consisted of peripheral blood mononuclear cells (PBMCs), taken before the second cycle of nivolumab. This clonotype originated in a human donor with classical Hodgkin lymphoma.

The CDR3 reads CASSLASGGYTEAFF. The DNA of the CDR3 is TGTGCCAGCAGCTTAGCTTCGGGGGGGTACACTGAAGCTTTCTTT. This chain joins TRBV7-6 and TRBJ1-1, with D perhaps matching TRBD1 (5 bases). The CDR3 length is 15 residues. V lost 0 bases, J lost 3 bases, and 11 bases lay in between. Germline-derived CDR1 and CDR2 are SGHVS and FNYEAQ.